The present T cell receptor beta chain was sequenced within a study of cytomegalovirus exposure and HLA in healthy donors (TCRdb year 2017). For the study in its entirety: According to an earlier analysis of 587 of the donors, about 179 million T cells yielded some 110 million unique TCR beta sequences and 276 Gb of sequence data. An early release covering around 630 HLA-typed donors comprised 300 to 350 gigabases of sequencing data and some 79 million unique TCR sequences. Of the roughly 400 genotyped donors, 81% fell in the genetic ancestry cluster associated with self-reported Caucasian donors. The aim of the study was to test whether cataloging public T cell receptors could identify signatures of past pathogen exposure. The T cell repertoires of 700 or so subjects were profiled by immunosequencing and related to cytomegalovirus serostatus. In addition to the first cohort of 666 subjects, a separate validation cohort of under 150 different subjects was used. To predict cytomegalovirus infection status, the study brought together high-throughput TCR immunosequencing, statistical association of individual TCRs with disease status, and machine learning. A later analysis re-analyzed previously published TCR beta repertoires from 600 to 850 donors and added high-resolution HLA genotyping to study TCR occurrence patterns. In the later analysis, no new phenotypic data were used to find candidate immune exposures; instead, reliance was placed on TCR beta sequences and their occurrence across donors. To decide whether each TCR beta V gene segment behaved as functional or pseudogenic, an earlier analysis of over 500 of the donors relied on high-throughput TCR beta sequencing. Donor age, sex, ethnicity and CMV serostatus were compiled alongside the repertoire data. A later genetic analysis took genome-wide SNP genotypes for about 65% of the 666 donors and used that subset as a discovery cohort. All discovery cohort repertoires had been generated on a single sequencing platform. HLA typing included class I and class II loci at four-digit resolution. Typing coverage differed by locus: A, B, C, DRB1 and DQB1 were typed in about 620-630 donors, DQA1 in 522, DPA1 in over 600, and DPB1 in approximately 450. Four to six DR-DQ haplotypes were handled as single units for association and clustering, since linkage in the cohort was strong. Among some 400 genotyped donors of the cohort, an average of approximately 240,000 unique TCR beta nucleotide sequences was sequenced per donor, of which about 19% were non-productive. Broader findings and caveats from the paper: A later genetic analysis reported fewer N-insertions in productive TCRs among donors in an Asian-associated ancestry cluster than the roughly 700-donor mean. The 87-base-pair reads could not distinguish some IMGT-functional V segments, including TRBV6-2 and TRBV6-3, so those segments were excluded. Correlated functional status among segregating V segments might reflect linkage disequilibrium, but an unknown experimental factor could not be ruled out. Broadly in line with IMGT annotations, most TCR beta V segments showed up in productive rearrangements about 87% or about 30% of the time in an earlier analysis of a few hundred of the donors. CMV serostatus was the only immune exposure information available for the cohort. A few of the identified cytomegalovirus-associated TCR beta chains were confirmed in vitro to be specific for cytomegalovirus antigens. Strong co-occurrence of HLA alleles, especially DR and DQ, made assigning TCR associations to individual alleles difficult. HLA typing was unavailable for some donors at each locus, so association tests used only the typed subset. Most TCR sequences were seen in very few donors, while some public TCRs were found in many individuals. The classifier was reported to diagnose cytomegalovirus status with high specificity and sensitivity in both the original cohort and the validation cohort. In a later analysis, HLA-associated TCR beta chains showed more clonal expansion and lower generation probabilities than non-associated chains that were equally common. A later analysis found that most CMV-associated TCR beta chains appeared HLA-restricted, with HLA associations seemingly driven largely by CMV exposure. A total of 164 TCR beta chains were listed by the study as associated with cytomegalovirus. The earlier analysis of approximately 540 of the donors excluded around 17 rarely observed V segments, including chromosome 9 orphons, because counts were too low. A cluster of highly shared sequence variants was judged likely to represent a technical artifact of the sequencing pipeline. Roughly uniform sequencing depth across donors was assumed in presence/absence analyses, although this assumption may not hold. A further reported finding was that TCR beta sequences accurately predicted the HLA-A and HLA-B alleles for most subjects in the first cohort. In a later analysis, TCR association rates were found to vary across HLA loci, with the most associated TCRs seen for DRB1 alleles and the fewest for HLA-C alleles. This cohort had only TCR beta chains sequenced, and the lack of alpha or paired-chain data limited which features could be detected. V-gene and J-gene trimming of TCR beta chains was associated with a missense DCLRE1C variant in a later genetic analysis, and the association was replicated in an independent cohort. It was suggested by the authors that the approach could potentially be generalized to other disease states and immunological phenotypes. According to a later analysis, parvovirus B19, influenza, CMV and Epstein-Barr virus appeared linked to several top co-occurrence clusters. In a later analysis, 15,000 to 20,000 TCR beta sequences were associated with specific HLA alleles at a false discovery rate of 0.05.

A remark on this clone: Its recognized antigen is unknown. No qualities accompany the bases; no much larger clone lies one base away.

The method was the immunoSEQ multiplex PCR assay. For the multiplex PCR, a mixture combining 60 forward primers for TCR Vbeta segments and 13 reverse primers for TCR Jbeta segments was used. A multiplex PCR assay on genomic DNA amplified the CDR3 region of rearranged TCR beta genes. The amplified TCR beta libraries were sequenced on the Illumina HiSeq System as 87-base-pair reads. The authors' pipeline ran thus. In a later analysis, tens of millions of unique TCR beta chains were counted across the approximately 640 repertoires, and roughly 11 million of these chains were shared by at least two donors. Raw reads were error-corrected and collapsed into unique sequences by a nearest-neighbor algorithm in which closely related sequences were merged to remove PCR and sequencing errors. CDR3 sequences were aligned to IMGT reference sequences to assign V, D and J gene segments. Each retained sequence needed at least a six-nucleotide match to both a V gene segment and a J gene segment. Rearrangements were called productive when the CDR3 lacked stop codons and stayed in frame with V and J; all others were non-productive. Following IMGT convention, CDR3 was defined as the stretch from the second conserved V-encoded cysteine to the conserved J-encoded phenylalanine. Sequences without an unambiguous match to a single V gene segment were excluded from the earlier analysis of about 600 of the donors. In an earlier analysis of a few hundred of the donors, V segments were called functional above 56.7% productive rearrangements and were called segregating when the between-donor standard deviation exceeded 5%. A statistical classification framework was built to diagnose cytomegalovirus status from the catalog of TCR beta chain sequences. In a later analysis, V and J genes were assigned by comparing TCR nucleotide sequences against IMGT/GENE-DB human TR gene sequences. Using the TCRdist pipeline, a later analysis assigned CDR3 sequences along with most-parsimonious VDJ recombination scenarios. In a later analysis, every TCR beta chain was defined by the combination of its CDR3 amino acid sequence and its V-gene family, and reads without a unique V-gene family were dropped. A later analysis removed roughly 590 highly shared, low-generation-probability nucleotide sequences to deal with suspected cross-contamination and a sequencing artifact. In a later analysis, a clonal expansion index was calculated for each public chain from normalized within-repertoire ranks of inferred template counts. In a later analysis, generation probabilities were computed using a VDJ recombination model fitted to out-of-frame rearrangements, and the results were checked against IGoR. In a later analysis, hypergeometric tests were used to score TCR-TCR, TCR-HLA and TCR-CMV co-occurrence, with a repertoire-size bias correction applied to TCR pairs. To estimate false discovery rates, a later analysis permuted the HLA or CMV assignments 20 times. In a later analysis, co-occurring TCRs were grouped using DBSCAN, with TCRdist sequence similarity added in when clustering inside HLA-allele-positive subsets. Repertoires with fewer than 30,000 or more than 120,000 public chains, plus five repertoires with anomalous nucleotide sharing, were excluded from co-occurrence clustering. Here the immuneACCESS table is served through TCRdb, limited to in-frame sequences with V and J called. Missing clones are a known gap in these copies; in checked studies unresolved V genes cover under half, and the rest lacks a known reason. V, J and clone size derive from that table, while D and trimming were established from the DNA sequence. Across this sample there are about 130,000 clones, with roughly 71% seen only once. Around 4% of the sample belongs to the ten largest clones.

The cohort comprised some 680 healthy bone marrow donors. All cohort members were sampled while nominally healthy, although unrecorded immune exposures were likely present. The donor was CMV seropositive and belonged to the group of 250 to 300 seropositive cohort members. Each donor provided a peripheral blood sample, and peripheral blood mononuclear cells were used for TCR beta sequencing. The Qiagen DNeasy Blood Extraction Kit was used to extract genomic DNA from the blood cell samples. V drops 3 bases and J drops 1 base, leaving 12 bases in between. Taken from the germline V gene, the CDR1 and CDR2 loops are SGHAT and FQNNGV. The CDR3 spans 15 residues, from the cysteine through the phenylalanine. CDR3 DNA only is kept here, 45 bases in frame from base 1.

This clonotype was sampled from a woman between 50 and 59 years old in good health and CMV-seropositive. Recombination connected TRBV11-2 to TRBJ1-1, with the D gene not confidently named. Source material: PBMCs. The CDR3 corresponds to CASSFTPYGNTEAFF. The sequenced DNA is TGTGCCAGCAGCTTTACCCCCTACGGGAACACTGAAGCTTTCTTT.